The 6 T cell receptor beta chains below come from one sample, sequenced in a study of T cell clones after liver transplantation. The assay was immunoSEQ multiplex PCR, and TCRdb's table has in-frame clones only and misses some. This sample has over 14,000 clones; roughly 84% occur once, and the top ten carry roughly 30%. The sample consisted of CD8+ T cells from blood, taken 47 months after liver transplant. Receptors originate from a human patient who received a liver transplant. Some of the T cells may derive from the graft donor.

The chain is built from TRBV19 and TRBJ2-2; TRBD2 matches at 11 bases. Germline values: CDR1 LNHDA, CDR2 SQIVND (reference sequence). The CDR3 length is 15 residues. V lost 7 bases, J lost 9 bases, and 10 bases stayed unmatched. The chain's CDR3 is CASTPPTSGRRELFF. CDR3 in DNA: TGTGCCAGTACCCCCCCTACTAGCGGGAGACGGGAGCTGTTTTTT.

The chain uses TRBV7-8 and TRBJ1-1, with 9 bases matching TRBD1. V trimming: 3 bases; J trimming: 6 bases; junction bases outside the gene matches: 5. The CDR3 is 14 amino acids. Germline CDR1 SGHVS, CDR2 FQNEAQ. Written as DNA, the CDR3 is TGTGCCAGCAGCTTGGACAGGGGTAACCCTGAAGCTTTCTTT. This sequence encodes CASSLDRGNPEAFF.

The chain uses TRBV9 and TRBJ1-1; D gene uncertain. V was cut by 0 bases and J by 1 base, with 13 bases left in between. This CDR3 region has 16 residues. From germline, CDR1 is SGDLS and CDR2 YYNGEE. The CDR3 is CASSVVVGGGNTEAFF. Written as DNA, the CDR3 is TGTGCCAGCAGCGTAGTGGTGGGTGGCGGGAACACTGAAGCTTTCTTT.

The chain couples TRBV6-6 to TRBJ2-2; TRBD1 matches 7 bases. The CDR3 runs to 14 residues. Trimming removed 7 bases from V and 7 bases from J; junction bases left unmatched: 9. CDR1 and CDR2 from the germline V gene are MNHNY and SVGAGI (reference sequence). This chain's CDR3 is CASTWTGQGGELFF. In DNA, the CDR3 is TGTGCCAGCACTTGGACAGGACAAGGCGGGGAGCTGTTTTTT.

This chain joins TRBV4-3 and TRBJ1-4; D perhaps matches TRBD1 (5 bases). The CDR3 spans 17 residues. Trimming removed 4 bases at V and 3 bases at J, with 18 bases between. Germline CDR1 and CDR2: LGHNA and YSLEER. The CDR3 region is CASSPLNRGAPNEKLFF. The CDR3 DNA reads as TGCGCCAGCAGCCCACTCAATCGCGGGGCGCCTAATGAAAAACTGTTTTTT.

This sequence joins TRBV15 and TRBJ1-5; D uncertain. This CDR3 is built from 13 residues. CDR1 and CDR2 (germline): LNHNV, YYDKDF (reference sequence). V gave up 4 bases and J gave up 4 bases, with 8 bases separating them. This CDR3 is CATSTFPNQPQHF. In DNA form, the CDR3 reads TGTGCCACCAGCACCTTCCCAAATCAGCCCCAGCATTTT. Looking up the rest from reference TRBV15 and TRBJ1-5 gives the full variable domain: DAMVIQNPRYQVTQFGKPVTLSCSQTLNHNVMYWYQQKSSQAPKLLFHYYDKDFNNEADTPDNFQSRRPNTSFCFLDIRSPGLGDTAMYLCATSTFPNQPQHFGDGTRLSIL.